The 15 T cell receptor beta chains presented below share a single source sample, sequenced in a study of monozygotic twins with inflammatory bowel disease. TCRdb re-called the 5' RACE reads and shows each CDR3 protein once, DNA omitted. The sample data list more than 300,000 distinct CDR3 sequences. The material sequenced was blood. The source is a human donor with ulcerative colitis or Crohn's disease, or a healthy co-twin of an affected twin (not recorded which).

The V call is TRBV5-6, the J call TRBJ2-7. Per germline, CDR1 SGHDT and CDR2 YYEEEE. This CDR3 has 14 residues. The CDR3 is CASSLDGYGYEQYF. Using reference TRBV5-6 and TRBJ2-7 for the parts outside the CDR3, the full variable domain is DAGVTQSPTHLIKTRGQQVTLRCSPKSGHDTVSWYQQALGQGPQFIFQYYEEEERQRGNFPDRFSGHQFPNYSSELNVNALLLGDSALYLCASSLDGYGYEQYFGPGTRLTVT.

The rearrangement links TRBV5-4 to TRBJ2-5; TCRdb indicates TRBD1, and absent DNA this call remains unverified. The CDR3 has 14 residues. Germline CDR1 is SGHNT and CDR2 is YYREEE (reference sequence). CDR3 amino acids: CASSRQGAEETQYF.

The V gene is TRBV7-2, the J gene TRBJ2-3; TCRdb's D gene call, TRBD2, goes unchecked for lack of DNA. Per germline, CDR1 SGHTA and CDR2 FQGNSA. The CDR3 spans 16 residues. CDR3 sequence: CASSSGAGILTDTQYF.

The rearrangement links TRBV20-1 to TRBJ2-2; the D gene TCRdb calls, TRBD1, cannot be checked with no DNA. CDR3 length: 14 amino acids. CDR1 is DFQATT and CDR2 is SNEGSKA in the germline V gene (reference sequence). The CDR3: CSARVQGGPGELFF.

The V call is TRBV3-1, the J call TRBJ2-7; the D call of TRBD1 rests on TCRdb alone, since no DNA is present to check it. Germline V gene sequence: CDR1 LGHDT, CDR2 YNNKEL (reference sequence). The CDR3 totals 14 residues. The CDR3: CASSRQRGPYEQYF.

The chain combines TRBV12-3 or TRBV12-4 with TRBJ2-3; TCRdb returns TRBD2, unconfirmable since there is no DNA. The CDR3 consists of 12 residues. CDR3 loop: CASSLGGLAQYF.

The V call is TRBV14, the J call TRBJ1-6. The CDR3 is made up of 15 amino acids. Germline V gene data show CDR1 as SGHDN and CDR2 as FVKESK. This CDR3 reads CASSQVVGSNSPLHF.

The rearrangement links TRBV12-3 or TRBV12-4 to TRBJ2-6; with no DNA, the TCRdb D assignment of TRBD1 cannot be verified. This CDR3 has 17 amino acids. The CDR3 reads CASRPGRTPSGANVLTF.

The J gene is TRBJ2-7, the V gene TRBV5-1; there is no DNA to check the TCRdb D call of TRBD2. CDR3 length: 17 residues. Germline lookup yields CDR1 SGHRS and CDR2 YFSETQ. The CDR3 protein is CASSLNPPGMEGYEQYF.

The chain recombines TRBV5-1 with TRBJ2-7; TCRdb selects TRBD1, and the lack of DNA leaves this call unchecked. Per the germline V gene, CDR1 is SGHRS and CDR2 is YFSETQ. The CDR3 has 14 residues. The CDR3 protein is CASSLEGQGGEQYF.

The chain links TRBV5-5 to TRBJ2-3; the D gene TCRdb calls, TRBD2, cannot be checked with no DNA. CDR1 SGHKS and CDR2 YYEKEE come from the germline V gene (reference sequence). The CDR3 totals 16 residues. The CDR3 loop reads CASSPPPRAPTDTQYF. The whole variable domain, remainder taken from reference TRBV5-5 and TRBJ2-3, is DAGVTQSPTHLIKTRGQQVTLRCSPISGHKSVSWYQQVLGQGPQFIFQYYEKEERGRGNFPDRFSARQFPNYSSELNVNALLLGDSALYLCASSPPPRAPTDTQYFGPGTRLTVL.

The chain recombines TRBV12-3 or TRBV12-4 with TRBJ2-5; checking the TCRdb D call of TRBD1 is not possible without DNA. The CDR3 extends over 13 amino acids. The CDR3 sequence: CASSTRGRETQYF.

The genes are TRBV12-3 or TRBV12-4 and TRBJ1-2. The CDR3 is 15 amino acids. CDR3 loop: CASSFQRRGESGYTF.

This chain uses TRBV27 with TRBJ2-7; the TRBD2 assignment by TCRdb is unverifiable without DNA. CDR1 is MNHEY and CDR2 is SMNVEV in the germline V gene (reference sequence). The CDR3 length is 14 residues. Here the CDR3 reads CASRQAGGTYEQYF.

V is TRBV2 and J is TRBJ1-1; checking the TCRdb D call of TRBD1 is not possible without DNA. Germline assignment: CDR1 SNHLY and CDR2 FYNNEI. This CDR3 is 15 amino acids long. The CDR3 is CASRPGKTPGTEAFF.